This T cell receptor (beta chain) was identified during a study of cytomegalovirus exposure and HLA in healthy donors. Overall study: For the roughly 400 genotyped donors, roughly 80% fell within the Caucasian-associated ancestry cluster. Study-wide findings and caveats: CMV serostatus was the only immune exposure information that was available. Most CMV-associated TCR beta chains were later found to appear HLA-restricted.

About this clone itself: Antigen specificity is unknown.

The PCR employed 60 Vbeta primers together with 13 Jbeta primers. Repertoires were generated with immunoSEQ multiplex PCR, while TCRdb's copy carries only in-frame clones and drops some. The data hold 96,000 or so clones, with 65% to 85% observed a single time. J gave up 5 bases and V 3 bases, and 7 bases lay outside the gene matches. The CDR3 extends over 14 amino acids. CDR1 and CDR2 from the germline V gene are SGHRS and YFSETQ. What was sequenced was PBMCs. The rearrangement uses TRBV5-1 and TRBJ1-2; 7 bases align to TRBD1. This TCR was sampled from a female donor in good health and CMV-seropositive. The CDR3 here is CASSWGQRYYGYTF. The CDR3 nucleotides are TGCGCCAGCAGCTGGGGACAGAGATATTATGGCTACACCTTC.